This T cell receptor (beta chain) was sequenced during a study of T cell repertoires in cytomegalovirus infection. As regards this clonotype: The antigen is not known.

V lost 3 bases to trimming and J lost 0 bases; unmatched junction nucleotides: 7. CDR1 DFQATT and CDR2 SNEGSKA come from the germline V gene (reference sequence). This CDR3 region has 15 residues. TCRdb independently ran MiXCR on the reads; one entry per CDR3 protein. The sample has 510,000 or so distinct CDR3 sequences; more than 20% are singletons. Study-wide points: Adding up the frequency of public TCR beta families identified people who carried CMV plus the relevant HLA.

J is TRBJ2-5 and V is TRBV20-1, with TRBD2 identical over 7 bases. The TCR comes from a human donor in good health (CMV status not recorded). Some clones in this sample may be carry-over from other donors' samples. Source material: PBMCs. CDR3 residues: CSARGLAGYQETQYF. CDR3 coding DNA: TGCAGTGCTAGGGGGTTAGCGGGTTACCAAGAGACCCAGTACTTC.